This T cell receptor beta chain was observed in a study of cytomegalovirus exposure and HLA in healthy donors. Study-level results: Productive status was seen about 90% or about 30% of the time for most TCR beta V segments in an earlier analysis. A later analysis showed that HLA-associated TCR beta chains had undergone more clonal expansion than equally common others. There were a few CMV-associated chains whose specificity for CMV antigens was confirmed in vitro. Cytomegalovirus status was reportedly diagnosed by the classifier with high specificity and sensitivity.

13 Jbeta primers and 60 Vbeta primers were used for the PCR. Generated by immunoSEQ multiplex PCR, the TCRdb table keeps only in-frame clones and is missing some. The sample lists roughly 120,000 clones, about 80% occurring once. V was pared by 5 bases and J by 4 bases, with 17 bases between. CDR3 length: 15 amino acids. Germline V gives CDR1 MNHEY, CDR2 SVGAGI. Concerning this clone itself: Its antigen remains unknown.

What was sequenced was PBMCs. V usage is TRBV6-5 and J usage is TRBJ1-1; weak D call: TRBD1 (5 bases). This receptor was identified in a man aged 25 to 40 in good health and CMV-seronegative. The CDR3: CASSTGDPGITEAFF. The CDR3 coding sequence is TGTGCCAGCAGTACCGGAGACCCAGGGATCACTGAAGCTTTCTTT.